This TCR beta chain was sequenced in a study of shared clonotypes between healthy human individuals. About the research overall: Plates per donor: three CD4 naive, three CD4 memory, two CD8 naive, one CD8 memory.

Study results and limitations: With a handful of donors compared, 4.5% to 6.5% of naive CD4 clonotypes were shared.

Concerning this clone: Its antigen is not identified.

Investigators divided CD4+ cells into CD45RA+ naive and CD45RA-negative memory subsets. At a deep level, the assay was run. Assay: immunoSEQ multiplex PCR; the TCRdb copy retains only in-frame clones and omits some. The repertoire holds 2 million to 2.5 million clones, with almost 96% as singletons. Sequences were obtained from naive CD4+ T cells sorted from blood. As to subset: CD45RA+ positively selected. The clonotype was recovered from a man aged 18 to 29 in good health.

CDR3 sequence (DNA): TGTGCCAGCTCACCACCGCGGGCAGGGAACAATGAGCAGTTCTTC. This gives the protein CASSPPRAGNNEQFF. The V call is TRBV18, the J call TRBJ2-1; D possibly matches TRBD1 or TRBD2 (5 bases each). The CDR3 runs 15 residues. Trimming took 0 bases from V and 5 from J, leaving 11 bases between them. Germline assignment: CDR1 KGHSH and CDR2 LQKENI.